Sequencing of this TCR beta chain was carried out in a study of blood T cells in healthy people across ages. Study conclusions and caveats: Bulk PBMC profiling left naive and antigen-experienced comparisons inconclusive. Diversity was estimated from one million T cells, and these estimates were considered underestimates.

V was trimmed by 7 bases and J by 1 base, leaving 13 bases between them. This CDR3 is 14 amino acids long. Germline-derived CDR1 and CDR2 are MDHEN and SYDVKM. Donation came from healthy Caucasian individuals in Russia who were aged about 6 to 100. Using a J-beta primer mix together with a sample-barcoded 5' primer, a second PCR was run for roughly 7 to 11 cycles. Samples each returned at least 3 million CDR3-containing paired-end reads. MiXCR, run by TCRdb on the 5' RACE reads, gives a single entry per CDR3 protein. The sample comprises about 900,000 distinct CDR3 sequences, around 62% of which are singletons, and 28% rests with the top ten. Remarks on this clonotype: Its specificity is not known.

This TCR was sampled from a man in his thirties or forties in good health. The sequenced sample was blood. The chain carries TRBV28 and TRBJ1-1; no clear D. The CDR3 DNA reads TGTGCCAGCACCTCAAAAAGGCGGAACACTGAAGCTTTCTTT. As protein: CASTSKRRNTEAFF. Based on the CDR3 plus reference TRBV28 and TRBJ1-1, the full variable domain is DVKVTQSSRYLVKRTGEKVFLECVQDMDHENMFWYRQDPGLGLRLIYFSYDVKMKEKGDIPEGYSVSREKKERFSLILESASTNQTSMYLCASTSKRRNTEAFFGQGTRLTVV.